A single T cell receptor beta chain is shown here with its context. Per the authors' pipeline: Reference gene primer amplification gave nucleated cell count estimates. Only in-frame clones appear in the TCRdb table, and some are missing; sequencing was by immunoSEQ multiplex PCR. The D gene and trimming were derived from the DNA, and the V and J assignments and clone size from that table. The data hold fewer than 45,000 clones, with around 79% observed a single time. This sample is drawn from a study of blood T cell repertoires in COVID-19. On the study more broadly: Samples representing acute and convalescent COVID-19 were sourced from the United States, Italy and Spain. Sources were T cells, B-cell-depleted T cells, or PBMCs; the material itself was cDNA or gDNA.

This CDR3 has 15 amino acids. With 6 bases clipped from V and 2 bases from J, the junction kept 8 bases outside the gene matches. Per germline, CDR1 MNHEY and CDR2 SVGEGT. Sequencing was done on a sample of peripheral blood. The chain has TRBV6-2 or TRBV6-3 and TRBJ1-2, with 8 bases that match TRBD1. The sequence came from a human donor in a cohort sampled during active COVID-19. The CDR3, as DNA: TGTGCCAGCAGCCGACAGGGGTCTGGAAACTATGGCTACACCTTC. This translates into CASSRQGSGNYGYTF.